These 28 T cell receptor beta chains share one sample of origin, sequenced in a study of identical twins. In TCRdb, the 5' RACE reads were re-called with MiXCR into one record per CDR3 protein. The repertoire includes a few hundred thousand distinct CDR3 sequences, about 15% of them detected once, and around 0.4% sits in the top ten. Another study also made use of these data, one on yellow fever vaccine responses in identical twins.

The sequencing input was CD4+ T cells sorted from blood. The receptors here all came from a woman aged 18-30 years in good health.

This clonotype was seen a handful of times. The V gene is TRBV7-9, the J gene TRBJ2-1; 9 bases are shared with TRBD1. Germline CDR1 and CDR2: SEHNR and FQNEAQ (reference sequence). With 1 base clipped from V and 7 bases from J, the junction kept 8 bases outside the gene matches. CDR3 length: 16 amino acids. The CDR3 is CASSLEETGGGNEQFF. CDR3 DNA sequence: TGTGCCAGCAGCTTAGAAGAGACAGGGGGAGGGAATGAGCAGTTCTTC. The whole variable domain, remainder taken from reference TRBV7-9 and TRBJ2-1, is DTGVSQNPRHKITKRGQNVTFRCDPISEHNRLYWYRQTLGQGPEFLTYFQNEAQLEKSRLLSDRFSAERPKGSFSTLEIQRTEQGDSAMYLCASSLEETGGGNEQFFGPGTRLTVL.

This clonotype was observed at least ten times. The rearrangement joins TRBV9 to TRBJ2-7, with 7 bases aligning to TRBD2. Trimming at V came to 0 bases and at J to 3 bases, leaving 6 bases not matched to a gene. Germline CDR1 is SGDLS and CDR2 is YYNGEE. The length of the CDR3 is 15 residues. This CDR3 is CASSVVGLEFYEQYV. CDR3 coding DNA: TGTGCCAGCAGCGTAGTAGGACTAGAATTCTACGAGCAGTACGTC.

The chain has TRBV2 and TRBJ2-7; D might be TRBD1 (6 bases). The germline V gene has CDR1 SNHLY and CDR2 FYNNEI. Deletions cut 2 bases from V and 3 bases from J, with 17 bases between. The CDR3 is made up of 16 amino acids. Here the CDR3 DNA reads TGTGCCAGCAGTGAAATCTCAGGGGCTACCGGCTACGAGCAGTACTTC. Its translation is CASSEISGATGYEQYF.

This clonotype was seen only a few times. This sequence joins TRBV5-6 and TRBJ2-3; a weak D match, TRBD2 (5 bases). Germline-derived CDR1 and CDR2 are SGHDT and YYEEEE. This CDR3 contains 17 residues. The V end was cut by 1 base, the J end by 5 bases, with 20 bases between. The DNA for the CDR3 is TGTGCCAGCAGCTTGCTTCAGGTGTTGCGGGTCGGAGATACGCAGTATTTT. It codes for CASSLLQVLRVGDTQYF.

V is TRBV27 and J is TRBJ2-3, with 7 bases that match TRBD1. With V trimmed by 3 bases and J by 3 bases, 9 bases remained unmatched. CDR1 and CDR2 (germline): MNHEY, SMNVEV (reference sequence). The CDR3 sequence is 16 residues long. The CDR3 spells CASSFSEQGYTDTQYF. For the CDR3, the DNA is TGTGCCAGCAGTTTTTCGGAACAGGGGTATACAGATACGCAGTATTTT.

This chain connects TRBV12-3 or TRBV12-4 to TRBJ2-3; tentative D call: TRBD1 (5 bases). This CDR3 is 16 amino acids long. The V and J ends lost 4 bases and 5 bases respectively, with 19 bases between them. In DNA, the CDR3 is TGTGCCAGCAGTTCCCCAGGGTCGATGTTCTTAGATACGCAGTATTTT. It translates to CASSSPGSMFLDTQYF.

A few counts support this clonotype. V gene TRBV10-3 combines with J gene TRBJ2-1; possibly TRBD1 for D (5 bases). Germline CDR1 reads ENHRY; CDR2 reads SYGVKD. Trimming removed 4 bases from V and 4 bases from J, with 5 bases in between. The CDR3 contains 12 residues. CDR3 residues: CAISAGYNEQFF. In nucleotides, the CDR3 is TGTGCCATCAGTGCAGGGTACAATGAGCAGTTCTTC.

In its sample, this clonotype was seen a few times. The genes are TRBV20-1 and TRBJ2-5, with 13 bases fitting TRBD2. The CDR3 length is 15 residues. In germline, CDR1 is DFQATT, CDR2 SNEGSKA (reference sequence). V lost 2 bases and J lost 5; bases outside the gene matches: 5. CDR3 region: CSARSGTSGVETQYF. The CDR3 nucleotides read TGCAGTGCTAGATCTGGGACTAGCGGGGTGGAGACCCAGTACTTC.

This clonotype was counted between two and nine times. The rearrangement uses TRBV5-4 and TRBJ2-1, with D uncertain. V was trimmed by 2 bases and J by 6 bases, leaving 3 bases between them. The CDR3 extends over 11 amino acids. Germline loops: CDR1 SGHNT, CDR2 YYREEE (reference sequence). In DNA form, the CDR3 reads TGTGCCAGCAGCTTTGCCAATGAGCAGTTCTTC. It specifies CASSFANEQFF. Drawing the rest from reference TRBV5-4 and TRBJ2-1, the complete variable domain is ETGVTQSPTHLIKTRGQQVTLRCSSQSGHNTVSWYQQALGQGPQFIFQYYREEENGRGNFPPRFSGLQFPNYSSELNVNALELDDSALYLCASSFANEQFFGPGTRLTVL.

The CDR3 DNA reads TGTGCCAGCAGCCCCCATTGGGAGCTGTTTTTT. It translates to CASSPHWELFF. This sequence joins TRBV3-1 and TRBJ2-2; D remains ambiguous. CDR1 LGHDT and CDR2 YNNKEL come from the germline V gene (reference sequence). The CDR3 contains 11 residues. The germline V and J ends were trimmed by 4 bases and 9 bases, with 6 bases remaining between them. Full variable domain (outside the CDR3, taken from reference TRBV3-1 and TRBJ2-2): DTAVSQTPKYLVTQMGNDKSIKCEQNLGHDTMYWYKQDSKKFLKIMFSYNNKELIINETVPNRFSPKSPDKAHLNLHINSLELGDSAVYFCASSPHWELFFGEGSRLTVL.

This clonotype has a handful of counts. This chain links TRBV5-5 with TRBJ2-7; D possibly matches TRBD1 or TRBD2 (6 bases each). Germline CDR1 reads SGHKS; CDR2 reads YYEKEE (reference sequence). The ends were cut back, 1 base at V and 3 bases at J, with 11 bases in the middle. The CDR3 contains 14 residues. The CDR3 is CASSLRQDYYEQYF. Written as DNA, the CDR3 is TGTGCCAGCAGCTTGCGACAGGACTACTACGAGCAGTACTTC. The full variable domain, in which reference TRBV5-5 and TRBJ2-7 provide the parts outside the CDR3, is DAGVTQSPTHLIKTRGQQVTLRCSPISGHKSVSWYQQVLGQGPQFIFQYYEKEERGRGNFPDRFSARQFPNYSSELNVNALLLGDSALYLCASSLRQDYYEQYFGPGTRLTVT.

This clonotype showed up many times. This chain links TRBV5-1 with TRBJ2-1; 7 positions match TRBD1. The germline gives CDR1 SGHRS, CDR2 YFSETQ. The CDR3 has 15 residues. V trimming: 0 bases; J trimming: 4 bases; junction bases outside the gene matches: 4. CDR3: CASSLGTGRYNEQFF. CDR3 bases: TGCGCCAGCAGCTTGGGGACAGGCCGATACAATGAGCAGTTCTTC.

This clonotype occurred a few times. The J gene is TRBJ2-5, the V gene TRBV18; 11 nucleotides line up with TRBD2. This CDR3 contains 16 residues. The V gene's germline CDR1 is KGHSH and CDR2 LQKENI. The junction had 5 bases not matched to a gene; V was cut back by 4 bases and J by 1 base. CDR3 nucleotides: TGTGCCAGCTCACGTAGACTAGCGGGGCTCCAAGAGACCCAGTACTTC. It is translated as CASSRRLAGLQETQYF.

The CDR3 bases are TGTGCCAGCAGCCAAGCTCCGGACTCCGCCTACGAGCAGTACTTC. The encoded protein is CASSQAPDSAYEQYF. The chain has TRBV3-1 and TRBJ2-7; TRBD2 might be the D (5 bases). CDR3 length equals 15 residues. V dropped 1 base and J dropped 2 bases, with 12 bases sitting between them. CDR1 and CDR2 (germline): LGHDT, YNNKEL (reference sequence).

The CDR3 is CATSRDQIAGAGANVLTF. The CDR3 bases are TGTGCCACCAGCAGAGATCAAATCGCAGGGGCTGGGGCCAACGTCCTGACTTTC. The chain links TRBV15 to TRBJ2-6, with TRBD1 as a possible D gene (6 bases). V was cut by 0 bases and J by 2 bases, with 14 bases left in between. The CDR3 is 18 residues long. Germline CDR1 reads LNHNV; CDR2 reads YYDKDF (reference sequence).

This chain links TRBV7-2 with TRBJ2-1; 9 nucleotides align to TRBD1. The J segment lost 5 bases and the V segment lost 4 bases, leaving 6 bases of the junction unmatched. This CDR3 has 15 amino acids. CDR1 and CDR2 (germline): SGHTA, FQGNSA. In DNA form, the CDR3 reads TGTGCCAGCAGCTCAGAAGGACAGGGGAACAATGAGCAGTTCTTC. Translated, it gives CASSSEGQGNNEQFF.

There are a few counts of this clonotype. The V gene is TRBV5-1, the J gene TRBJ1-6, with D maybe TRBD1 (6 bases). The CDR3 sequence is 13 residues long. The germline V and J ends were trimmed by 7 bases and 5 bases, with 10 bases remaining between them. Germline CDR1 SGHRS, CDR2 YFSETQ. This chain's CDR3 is CASRGQDNSPLHF. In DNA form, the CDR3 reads TGCGCCAGCCGGGGGCAGGATAATTCACCCCTCCACTTT.

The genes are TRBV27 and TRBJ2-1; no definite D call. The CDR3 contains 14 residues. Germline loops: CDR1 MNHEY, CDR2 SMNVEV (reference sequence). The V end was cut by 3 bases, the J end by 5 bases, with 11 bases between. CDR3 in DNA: TGTGCCAGCAGTTTCCGGCCCGCCGACAATGAGCAGTTCTTC. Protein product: CASSFRPADNEQFF.

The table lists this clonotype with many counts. CDR3 sequence: CASSLTQYNEQFF. CDR3 bases: TGTGCCAGCAGCTTGACTCAGTACAATGAGCAGTTCTTC. J is TRBJ2-1 and V is TRBV7-8; the D is unclear. The CDR3 has 13 residues. V was clipped by 3 bases and J by 4 bases, with 7 bases between them. Germline CDR1 reads SGHVS; CDR2 reads FQNEAQ.

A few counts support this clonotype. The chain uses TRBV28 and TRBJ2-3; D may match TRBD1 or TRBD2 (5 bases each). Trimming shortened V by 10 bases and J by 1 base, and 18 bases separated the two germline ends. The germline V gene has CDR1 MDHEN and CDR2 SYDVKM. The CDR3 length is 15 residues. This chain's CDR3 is CAIKGFRDRTDTQYF. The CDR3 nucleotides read TGTGCCATCAAAGGATTCCGGGACCGCACAGATACGCAGTATTTT.

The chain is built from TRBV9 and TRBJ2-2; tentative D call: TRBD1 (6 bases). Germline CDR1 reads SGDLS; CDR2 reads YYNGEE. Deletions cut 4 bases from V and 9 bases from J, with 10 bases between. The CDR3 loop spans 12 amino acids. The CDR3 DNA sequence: TGTGCCAGCAGCAACCGGGACAGGGAGCTGTTTTTT. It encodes CASSNRDRELFF.

DNA for the CDR3: TGTGCCAGCACCCCTCCGGGACTAGCGGGAACCGGGGAGCTGTTTTTT. Amino acids: CASTPPGLAGTGELFF. The chain carries TRBV6-1 and TRBJ2-2; 13 nucleotides match TRBD2. This CDR3 comprises 16 residues. The germline V gene encodes CDR1 MNHNS and CDR2 SASEGT. The junction had 7 bases not matched to a gene; V was cut back by 7 bases and J by 5 bases.

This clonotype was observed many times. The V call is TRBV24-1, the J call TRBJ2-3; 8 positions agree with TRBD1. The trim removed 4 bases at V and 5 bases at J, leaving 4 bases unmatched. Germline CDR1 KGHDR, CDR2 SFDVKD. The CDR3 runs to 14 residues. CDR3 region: CATSDGQGKDTQYF. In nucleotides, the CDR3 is TGTGCCACCAGTGACGGACAGGGTAAAGATACGCAGTATTTT.

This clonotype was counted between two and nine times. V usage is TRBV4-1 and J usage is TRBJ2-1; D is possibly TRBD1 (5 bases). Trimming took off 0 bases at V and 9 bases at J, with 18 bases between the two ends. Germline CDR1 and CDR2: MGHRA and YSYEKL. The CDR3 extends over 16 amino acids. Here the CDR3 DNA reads TGCGCCAGCAGCCAAGATAGCAGGGTGGGTATAGGTGAGCAGTTCTTC. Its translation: CASSQDSRVGIGEQFF.

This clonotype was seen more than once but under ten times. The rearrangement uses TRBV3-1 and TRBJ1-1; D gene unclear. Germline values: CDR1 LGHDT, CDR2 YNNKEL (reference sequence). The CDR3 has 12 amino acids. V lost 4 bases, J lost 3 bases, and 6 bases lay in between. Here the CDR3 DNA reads TGTGCCAGCAGCCGGCTAGACACTGAAGCTTTCTTT. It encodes CASSRLDTEAFF.

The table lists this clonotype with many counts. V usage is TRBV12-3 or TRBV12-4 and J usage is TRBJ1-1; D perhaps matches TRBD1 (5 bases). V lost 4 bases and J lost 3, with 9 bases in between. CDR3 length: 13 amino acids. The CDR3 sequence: CASSWGSDTEAFF. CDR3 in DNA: TGTGCCAGCAGTTGGGGCAGTGACACTGAAGCTTTCTTT.

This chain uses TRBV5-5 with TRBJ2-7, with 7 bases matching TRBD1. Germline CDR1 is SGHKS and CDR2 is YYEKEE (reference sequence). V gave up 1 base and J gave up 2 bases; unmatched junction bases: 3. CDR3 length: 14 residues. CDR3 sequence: CASSLQGGPYEQYV. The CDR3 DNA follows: TGTGCCAGCAGCTTGCAAGGGGGCCCCTACGAGCAGTACGTC.

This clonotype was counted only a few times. The CDR3 nucleotides are TGCGCCAGCAGCCTCGGGGGCGGAGGCAAAAACATTCAGTACTTC. Translation: CASSLGGGGKNIQYF. This chain joins TRBV5-1 and TRBJ2-4, with D perhaps assigned TRBD1 or TRBD2 (6 bases each). Trimming removed 4 bases from V and 3 bases from J, with 14 bases in between. This CDR3 has 15 residues. CDR1 is SGHRS and CDR2 is YFSETQ in the germline V gene.